This TCR beta chain was retrieved from a study of control samples from healthy donors and cancer patients. In germline, CDR1 is LNHDA, CDR2 SQIVND (reference sequence). This CDR3 spans 14 amino acids. Between the trimmed V and J ends, which lost 3 bases and 8 bases, there was a span of 14 bases. This table comes from immunoSEQ multiplex PCR, and its TCRdb copy is limited to in-frame clones, with some not included. Seen here are 120,000 or so clones, approximately 92% observed once, and the top ten hold 0.55% to 0.65%. The receptor comes from an elderly man with head and neck cancer. This sequence joins TRBV19 and TRBJ2-1, with D perhaps TRBD2 (6 bases). The sample comprised PBMCs. CDR3 protein: CASSIGGGGDEQFF. CDR3 DNA sequence: TGTGCCAGTAGTATTGGGGGAGGAGGCGATGAGCAGTTCTTC.